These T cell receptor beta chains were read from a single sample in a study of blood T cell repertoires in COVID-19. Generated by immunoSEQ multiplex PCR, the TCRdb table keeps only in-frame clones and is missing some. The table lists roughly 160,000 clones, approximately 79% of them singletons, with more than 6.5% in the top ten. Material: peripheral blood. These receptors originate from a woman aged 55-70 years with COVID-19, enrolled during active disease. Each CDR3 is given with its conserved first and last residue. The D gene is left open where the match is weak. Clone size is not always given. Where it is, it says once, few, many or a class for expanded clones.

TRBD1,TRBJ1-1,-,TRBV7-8,CASGGQVNTEAFF,TGTGCCAGCGGCGGACAGGTCAACACTGAAGCTTTCTTT
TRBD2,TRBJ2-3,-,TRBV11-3,CASSLVGGSGADTQYF,TGTGCCAGCAGCTTAGTTGGCGGGAGTGGTGCAGATACGCAGTATTTT
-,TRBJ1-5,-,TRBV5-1,CASSLGAGAGQPQHF,TGCGCCAGCAGCTTGGGGGCGGGGGCAGGTCAGCCCCAGCATTTT
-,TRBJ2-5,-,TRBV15,CATSRTVGQETQYF,TGTGCCACCAGCAGGACAGTAGGACAAGAGACCCAGTACTTC
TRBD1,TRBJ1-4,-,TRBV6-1,CASSDAPGTVNEKLFF,TGTGCCAGCAGTGACGCCCCCGGGACAGTTAATGAAAAACTGTTTTTT
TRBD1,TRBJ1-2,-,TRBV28,CASRPTGFYGYTF,TGTGCCAGCAGGCCGACAGGGTTCTATGGCTACACCTTC
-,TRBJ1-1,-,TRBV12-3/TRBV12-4,CASGGQKTEAFF,TGTGCCAGCGGAGGACAGAAAACCGAAGCTTTCTTT
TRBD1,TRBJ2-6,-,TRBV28,CASSHRDSLLSGANVLTF,TGTGCCAGCAGTCATCGGGACAGCCTACTCTCTGGGGCCAACGTCCTGACTTTC
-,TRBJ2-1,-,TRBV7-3,CASSSNPPYNEQFF,TGTGCCAGCAGCTCCAATCCCCCCTACAATGAGCAGTTCTTC
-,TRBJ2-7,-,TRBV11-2,CASSLEQDSYEQYF,TGTGCCAGCAGCTTAGAACAGGACTCCTACGAGCAGTACTTC
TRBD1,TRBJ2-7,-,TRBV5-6,CASRQGAREQYF,TGTGCCAGCAGGCAGGGGGCGCGCGAGCAGTACTTC
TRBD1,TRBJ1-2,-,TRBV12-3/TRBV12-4,CASSDRGDYGYTF,TGTGCCAGCAGCGACAGGGGAGACTATGGCTACACCTTC
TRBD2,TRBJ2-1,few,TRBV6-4,CASSGGLAGEQFF,TGTGCCAGCAGTGGTGGACTAGCGGGAGAGCAGTTCTTC
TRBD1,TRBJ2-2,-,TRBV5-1,CASRQTQGAGELFF,TGCGCCAGCAGACAAACACAGGGGGCCGGGGAGCTGTTTTTT
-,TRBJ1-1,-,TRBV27,CASSLSLTGMEAFF,TGTGCCAGCAGTTTATCTCTAACAGGGATGGAGGCTTTCTTT
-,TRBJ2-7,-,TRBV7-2,CASSLVVAYEQYF,TGTGCCAGCAGCTTAGTAGTAGCCTACGAGCAGTACTTC
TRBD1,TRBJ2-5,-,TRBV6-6,CASSRGLRETQYF,TGTGCCAGCTCGAGGGGGCTCCGGGAGACCCAGTACTTC
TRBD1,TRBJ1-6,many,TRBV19,CASSILFTGGYNSPLHF,TGTGCCAGTAGTATACTATTCACAGGGGGCTATAATTCACCCCTCCACTTT
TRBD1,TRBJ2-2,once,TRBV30,CAWSVGTGGFGELFF,TGTGCCTGGAGTGTGGGCACAGGGGGCTTCGGGGAGCTGTTTTTT
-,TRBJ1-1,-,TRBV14,CASSQERSMNTEAFF,TGTGCCAGCAGCCAAGAGCGGAGCATGAACACTGAAGCTTTCTTT
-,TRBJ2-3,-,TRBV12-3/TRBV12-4,CASQVGETDTQYF,TGTGCCTCTCAAGTGGGAGAGACAGATACGCAGTATTTT
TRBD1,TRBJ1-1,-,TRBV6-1,CASSGSSSGGRDTEAFF,TGTGCCAGCAGTGGGTCCTCCTCAGGGGGACGAGACACTGAAGCTTTCTTT
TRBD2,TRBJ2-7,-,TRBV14,CASSQDPAGFSEQYF,TGTGCCAGCAGCCAAGATCCAGCGGGATTCTCTGAGCAGTACTTC
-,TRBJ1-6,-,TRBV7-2,CASSSYNSPLHF,TGTGCCAGCAGTTCTTATAATTCACCCCTCCACTTT
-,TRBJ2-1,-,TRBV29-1,CSATGLGYNEQFF,TGCAGCGCAACCGGACTCGGGTACAATGAGCAGTTCTTC
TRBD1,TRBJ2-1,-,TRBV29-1,CSVMIQGGYNEQFF,TGCAGCGTCATGATACAGGGGGGCTACAATGAGCAGTTCTTC
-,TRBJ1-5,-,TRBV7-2,CASSLGPGYNQPQHF,TGTGCCAGCAGCCTAGGGCCGGGTTACAATCAGCCCCAGCATTTT
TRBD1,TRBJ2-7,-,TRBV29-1,CSVENTDRSYEQYF,TGCAGCGTCGAAAATACGGACAGGTCCTACGAGCAGTACTTC
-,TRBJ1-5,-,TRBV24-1,CATSSGYSNQPQHF,TGTGCCACCAGCTCGGGATATAGCAATCAGCCCCAGCATTTT
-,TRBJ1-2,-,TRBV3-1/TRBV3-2,CASSQFRGTHGYTF,TGTGCCAGCAGCCAATTTCGGGGAACCCATGGCTACACCTTC
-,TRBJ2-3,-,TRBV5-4,CASSFSGSDTQYF,TGTGCCAGCAGCTTCTCGGGGAGCGATACGCAGTATTTT
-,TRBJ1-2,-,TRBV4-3,CASSQATGDGVYGYTF,TGCGCCAGCAGCCAAGCGACCGGGGATGGGGTGTATGGCTACACCTTC
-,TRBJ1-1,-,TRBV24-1,CATSDPVRGEAFF,TGTGCCACCAGTGATCCCGTCAGGGGTGAAGCTTTCTTT
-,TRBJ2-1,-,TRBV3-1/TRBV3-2,CASSQARNEQFF,TGTGCCAGCAGCCAAGCGCGGAATGAGCAGTTCTTC
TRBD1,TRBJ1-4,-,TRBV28,CASRETGTPSNEKLFF,TGTGCCAGCAGGGAGACAGGGACCCCCTCTAATGAAAAACTGTTTTTT
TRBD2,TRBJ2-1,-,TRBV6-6,CASSREGLSDEQFF,TGTGCCAGCAGTCGGGAGGGCCTCAGCGATGAGCAGTTCTTC
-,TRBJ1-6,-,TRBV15,CATSRGGSSYNSPLHF,TGTGCCACCAGCAGGGGGGGTAGCTCCTATAATTCACCCCTCCACTTT